Listed below are T cell receptor beta chains from one sample, sequenced in a study of stem cell transplantation in POMP-related autoinflammatory disease. Measured with immunoSEQ multiplex PCR; TCRdb has only the in-frame clones, and not every one. Altogether tens of thousands of clones are present, around 90% being singletons, with the ten largest covering about 0.7%. The sequenced sample was CD4+ T cells from PBMCs, obtained after stem cell transplantation. These receptors were taken from a human patient with POMP-related autoinflammation and immune dysregulation (PRAID). Among the T cells, some may be from the graft donor. CDR3s include the opening cysteine and the closing phenylalanine or tryptophan. The order of the fields is V gene, J gene, CDR3 protein.

TRBV19	TRBJ2-7	CASMGATYEQYF
TRBV10-2	TRBJ1-5	CASSDGHRQPQHF
TRBV19	TRBJ2-7	CASSIASGLNEQYF
TRBV27	TRBJ2-1	CASKSQSLRGGRRDNEQFF
TRBV6-5	TRBJ2-7	CATSRLRLVANEQYF
TRBV19	TRBJ1-5	CASRGTGGQPQHF
TRBV28	TRBJ1-2	CASSLPGAGYTF
TRBV2	TRBJ1-2	CASRFHYGYTF
TRBV7-3	TRBJ2-1	CASSLNLAIENEQFF
TRBV3-1/TRBV3-2	TRBJ1-5	CASSANPGGGSNQPQHF
TRBV28	TRBJ2-5	CASSLAGETETQYF
TRBV10-2	TRBJ1-6	CASSAVGGPVSPLHF
TRBV11-2	TRBJ1-3	CASSSFPPGSVGNTIYF
TRBV5-5	TRBJ1-6	CASSWEGGEGSPLHF
TRBV28	TRBJ1-1	CASSNTGGNTEAFF
TRBV7-2	TRBJ2-4	CASSLRVRDIQYF
TRBV7-9	TRBJ2-1	CASSTRGVGWPTYNEQFF
TRBV11-2	TRBJ2-7	CASRRMGQGYEQYF
TRBV18	TRBJ2-5	CASSPRQEQETQYF
TRBV7-2	TRBJ2-7	CASSQGLAGAQYF
TRBV6-1	TRBJ1-4	CASSDQWITGNEKLFF
TRBV9	TRBJ2-5	CASSVGGQETQYF
TRBV11-3	TRBJ1-5	CASRTMGLWGQPQHF
TRBV24-1	TRBJ2-3	CATSFMDTQYF
TRBV11-3	TRBJ2-3	CASSLIFADTQYF
TRBV6-1	TRBJ2-7	CASSEDVRYEQYF
TRBV4-2	TRBJ2-1	CASSQGGDYNEQFF
TRBV4-1	TRBJ2-2	CASSPRGGTGELFF
TRBV7-2	TRBJ2-7	CASSERPGLAEQYF
TRBV5-1	TRBJ1-4	CASREGASNEKLFF
TRBV30	TRBJ2-7	CAWSQLAGGPTYEQYF
TRBV6-6	TRBJ2-3	CASRLRADTQYF
TRBV20-1	TRBJ1-2	CSAIPSSGYTF
TRBV2	TRBJ1-3	CASTSVPGNTIYF
TRBV10-3	TRBJ2-7	CAVGQGAYEQYF
TRBV24-1	TRBJ1-2	CATSDFSGVGGYTF
TRBV3-1/TRBV3-2	TRBJ2-5	CASSHNGETQYF
TRBV14	TRBJ2-3	CASSPTLGLAGGKTQYF
TRBV5-1	TRBJ2-7	CASSGWDSSGSYEQYF
TRBV14	TRBJ1-4	CASSQGGPATNEKLFF
TRBV19	TRBJ2-5	CASSRAGFQETQYF